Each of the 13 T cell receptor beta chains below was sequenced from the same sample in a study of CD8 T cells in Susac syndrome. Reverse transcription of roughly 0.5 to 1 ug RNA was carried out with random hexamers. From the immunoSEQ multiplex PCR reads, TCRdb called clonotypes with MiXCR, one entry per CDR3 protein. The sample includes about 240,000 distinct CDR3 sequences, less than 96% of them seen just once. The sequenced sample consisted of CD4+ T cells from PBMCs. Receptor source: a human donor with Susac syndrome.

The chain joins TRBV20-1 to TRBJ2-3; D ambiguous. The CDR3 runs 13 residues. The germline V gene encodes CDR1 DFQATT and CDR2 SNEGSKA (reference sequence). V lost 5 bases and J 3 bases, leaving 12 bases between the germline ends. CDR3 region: CSAPVRVTDTQYF. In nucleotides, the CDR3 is TGCAGTGCTCCCGTGCGAGTAACAGATACGCAGTATTTT.

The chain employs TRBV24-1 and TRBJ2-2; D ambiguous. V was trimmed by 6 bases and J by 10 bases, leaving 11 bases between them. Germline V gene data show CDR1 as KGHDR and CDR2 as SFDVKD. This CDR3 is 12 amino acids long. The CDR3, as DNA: TGTGCCACCAGTTCAGGATCGAAGGAGCTGTTTTTT. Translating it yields CATSSGSKELFF.

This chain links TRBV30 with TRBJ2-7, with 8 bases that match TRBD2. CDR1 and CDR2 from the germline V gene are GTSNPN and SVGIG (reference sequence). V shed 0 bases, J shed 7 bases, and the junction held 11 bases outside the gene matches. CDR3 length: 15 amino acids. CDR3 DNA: TGTGCCTGGAGTGTACGGGGGGGCTATGGCGGAGAGCAGTACTTC. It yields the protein CAWSVRGGYGGEQYF. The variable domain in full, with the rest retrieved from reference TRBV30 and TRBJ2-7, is SQTIHQWPATLVQPVGSPLSLECTVEGTSNPNLYWYRQAAGRGLQLLFYSVGIGQISSEVPQNLSASRPQDRQFILSSKKLLLSDSGFYLCAWSVRGGYGGEQYFGPGTRLTVT.

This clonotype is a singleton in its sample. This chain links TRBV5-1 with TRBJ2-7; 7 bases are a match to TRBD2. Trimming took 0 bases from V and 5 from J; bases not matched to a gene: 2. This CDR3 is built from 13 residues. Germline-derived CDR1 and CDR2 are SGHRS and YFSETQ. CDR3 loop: CASSLGAGDEQYF. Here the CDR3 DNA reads TGCGCCAGCAGCTTGGGCGCGGGGGACGAGCAGTACTTC.

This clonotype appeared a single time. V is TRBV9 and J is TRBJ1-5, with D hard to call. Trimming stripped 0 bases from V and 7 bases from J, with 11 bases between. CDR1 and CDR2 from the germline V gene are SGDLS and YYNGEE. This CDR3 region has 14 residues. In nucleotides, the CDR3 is TGTGCCAGCAGCGTAGAATGGGCCGGGCAGCCCCAGCATTTT. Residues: CASSVEWAGQPQHF. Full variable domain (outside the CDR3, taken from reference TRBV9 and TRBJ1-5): DSGVTQTPKHLITATGQRVTLRCSPRSGDLSVYWYQQSLDQGLQFLIQYYNGEERAKGNILERFSAQQFPDLHSELNLSSLELGDSALYFCASSVEWAGQPQHFGDGTRLSIL.

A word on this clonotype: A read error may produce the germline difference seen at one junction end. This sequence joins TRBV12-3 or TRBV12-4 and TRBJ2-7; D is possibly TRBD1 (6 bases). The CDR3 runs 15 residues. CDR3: CAGSRGGIGLSEQYF. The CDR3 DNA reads TGTGCCGGCAGTAGAGGGGGAATCGGTCTCTCCGAGCAGTACTTC.

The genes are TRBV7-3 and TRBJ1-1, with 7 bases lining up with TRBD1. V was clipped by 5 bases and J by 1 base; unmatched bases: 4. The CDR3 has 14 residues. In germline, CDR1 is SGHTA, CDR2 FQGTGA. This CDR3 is CASSNRQGNTEAFF. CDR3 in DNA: TGTGCCAGCAGCAACCGACAGGGGAACACTGAAGCTTTCTTT.

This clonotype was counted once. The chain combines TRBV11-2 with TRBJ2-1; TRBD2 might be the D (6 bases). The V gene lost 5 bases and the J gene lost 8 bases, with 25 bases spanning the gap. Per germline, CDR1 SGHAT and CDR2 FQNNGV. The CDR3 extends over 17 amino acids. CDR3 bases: TGTGCCAGCAGCCTCTTGGGATGGCGGGGTGTTTCGGATGAGCAGTTCTTC. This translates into CASSLLGWRGVSDEQFF.

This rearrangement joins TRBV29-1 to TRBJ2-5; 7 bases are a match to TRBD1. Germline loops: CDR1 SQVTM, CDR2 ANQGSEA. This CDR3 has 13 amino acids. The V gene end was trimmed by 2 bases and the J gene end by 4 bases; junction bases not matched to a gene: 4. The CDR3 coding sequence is TGCAGCGTTGAAATGACAGGGTCAGAGACCCAGTACTTC. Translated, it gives CSVEMTGSETQYF.

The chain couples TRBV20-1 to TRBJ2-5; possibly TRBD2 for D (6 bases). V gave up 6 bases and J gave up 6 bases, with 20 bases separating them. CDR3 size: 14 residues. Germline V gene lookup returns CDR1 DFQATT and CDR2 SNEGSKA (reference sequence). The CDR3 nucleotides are TGCAGTGCCCCACCCCCCGGCGGGGTGAAGACCCAGTACTTC. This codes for CSAPPPGGVKTQYF.

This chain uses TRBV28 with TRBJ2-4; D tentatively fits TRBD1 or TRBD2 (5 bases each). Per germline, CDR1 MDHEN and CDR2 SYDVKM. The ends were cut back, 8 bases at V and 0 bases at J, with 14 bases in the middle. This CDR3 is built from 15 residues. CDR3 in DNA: TGTGCCAGCCTGGACACTAGTCTAGCCAAAAACATTCAGTACTTC. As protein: CASLDTSLAKNIQYF.

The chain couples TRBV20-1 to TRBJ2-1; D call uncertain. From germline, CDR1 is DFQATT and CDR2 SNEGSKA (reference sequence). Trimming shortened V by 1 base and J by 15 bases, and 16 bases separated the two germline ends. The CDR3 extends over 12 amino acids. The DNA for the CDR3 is TGCAGTGCTAGAGGTCTCCGTCCTTATCTGTTCTTC. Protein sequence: CSARGLRPYLFF.

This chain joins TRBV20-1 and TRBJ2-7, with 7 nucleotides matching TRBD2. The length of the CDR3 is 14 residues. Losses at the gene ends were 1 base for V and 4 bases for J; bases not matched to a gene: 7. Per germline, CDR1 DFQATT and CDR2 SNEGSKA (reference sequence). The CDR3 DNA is TGCAGTGCTAGAGGAGCTAGCGGTACATACGAGCAGTACTTC. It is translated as CSARGASGTYEQYF.